The 16 T cell receptor beta chains below come from one sample, sequenced in a study of T cell repertoires in aging, cancer and after chemotherapy. Peripheral blood genomic DNA, not sorted cells or RNA, was the template. A mixed TRB-A/B primer pool amplified rearranged TRB by multiplex touch-down PCR. MiXCR, applied by TCRdb to the multiplex PCR reads, yields one record per CDR3 protein. The sample lists around 13,000 distinct CDR3 sequences; under 30% were seen once. The sample comprised blood. These TCRs come from a human donor in good health.

The chain recombines TRBV10-2 with TRBJ1-2; D not certain. Germline CDR1 and CDR2: WSHSY and SAAADI. With 0 bases removed from V and 2 bases from J, the gap between germline ends came to 4 bases. CDR3 size: 13 residues. The CDR3 loop is CASSESENYGYTF. The DNA of the CDR3 is TGCGCCAGCAGTGAGTCAGAAAACTATGGCTACACCTTC.

In its sample, this clonotype was seen a few times. The chain couples TRBV5-4 to TRBJ2-1; TRBD2 is a possible D gene (6 bases). CDR3 length equals 14 residues. Germline CDR1 is SGHNT and CDR2 is YYREEE (reference sequence). V was clipped by 5 bases and J by 0 bases, with 9 bases between them. CDR3 nucleotide sequence: TGTGCCAGCAGGGGGGGAAGCTCCTACAATGAGCAGTTCTTC. Its protein is CASRGGSSYNEQFF. Variable domain in full (rest from reference TRBV5-4 and TRBJ2-1): ETGVTQSPTHLIKTRGQQVTLRCSSQSGHNTVSWYQQALGQGPQFIFQYYREEENGRGNFPPRFSGLQFPNYSSELNVNALELDDSALYLCASRGGSSYNEQFFGPGTRLTVL.

This clonotype was counted only a few times. The chain recombines TRBV28 with TRBJ1-5; TRBD1 is a possible D gene (5 bases). The CDR3 is 14 amino acids. Trimming shortened V by 5 bases and J by 0 bases, and 8 bases separated the two germline ends. Germline V gene data show CDR1 as MDHEN and CDR2 as SYDVKM. CDR3 loop: CASSRDSSNQPQHF. The CDR3 coding sequence is TGTGCCAGCAGTCGTGACAGTAGCAATCAGCCCCAGCATTTT. Variable domain in full (rest from reference TRBV28 and TRBJ1-5): DVKVTQSSRYLVKRTGEKVFLECVQDMDHENMFWYRQDPGLGLRLIYFSYDVKMKEKGDIPEGYSVSREKKERFSLILESASTNQTSMYLCASSRDSSNQPQHFGDGTRLSIL.

The table lists this clonotype with a few counts. This chain uses TRBV27 with TRBJ1-3, with TRBD1 identical over 7 bases. With V trimmed by 5 bases and J by 4 bases, 8 bases remained unmatched. Germline V gene sequence: CDR1 MNHEY, CDR2 SMNVEV (reference sequence). The CDR3 runs to 15 residues. CDR3 in amino acids: CASSPRDRIGNTIYF. CDR3 coding DNA: TGTGCCAGCAGTCCACGGGACAGAATCGGAAACACCATATATTTT.

The rearrangement joins TRBV7-9 to TRBJ2-7; D unresolved. The ends were cut back, 4 bases at V and 1 base at J, with 8 bases in the middle. The CDR3 is made up of 13 amino acids. Germline V gene data show CDR1 as SEHNR and CDR2 as FQNEAQ (reference sequence). CDR3 nucleotide sequence: TGTGCCAGCAGCTCCGCTGGTTCCTACGAGCAGTACTTC. Encoded protein: CASSSAGSYEQYF.

This clonotype was picked up a small number of times. The genes are TRBV7-3 and TRBJ2-2; possible D gene TRBD2, 5 bases. Germline V gene sequence: CDR1 SGHTA, CDR2 FQGTGA. Trimming pared 3 bases from V and 4 bases from J, leaving 12 bases between. The CDR3 runs 15 residues. CDR3 residues: CASSLGSGVTGELFF. CDR3 nucleotides: TGTGCCAGCAGCTTGGGGAGTGGGGTCACCGGGGAGCTGTTTTTT.

This clonotype was counted a few times. This chain links TRBV19 with TRBJ2-2; 8 nucleotides match TRBD1. This CDR3 comprises 16 residues. Germline CDR1 reads LNHDA; CDR2 reads SQIVND (reference sequence). After removal of 4 bases from V and 5 bases from J, the junction contained 9 bases not matched to a gene. The CDR3 here is CASSSPRQGRTGELFF. The CDR3 DNA reads TGTGCCAGTAGTAGCCCGCGACAGGGGAGGACCGGGGAGCTGTTTTTT.

This clonotype is a singleton in its sample. One base away lies a much larger clone, so this may be a sequencing read error. The CDR3 DNA reads TGTGCCAGCAGTGAACTAGCGGTGGGGCAAGAGACCCAGTACTTC. This sequence encodes CASSELAVGQETQYF. The V gene is TRBV6-6, the J gene TRBJ2-5; 8 bases are a match to TRBD2. Germline assignment: CDR1 MNHNY and CDR2 SVGAGI (reference sequence). Losses at the gene ends were 5 bases for V and 2 bases for J; bases not matched to a gene: 7. This CDR3 is built from 15 residues.

In this sample, this clonotype is medium-sized. This chain connects TRBV6-5 to TRBJ1-1; 7 nucleotides agree with TRBD1. CDR1 is MNHEY and CDR2 is SVGAGI in the germline V gene. The CDR3 has 14 residues. The trim removed 8 bases at V and 2 bases at J, leaving 8 bases unmatched. CDR3 DNA sequence: TGTGCCAGCGGCCACAGGGGAGGAAACACTGAAGCTTTCTTT. Translating it yields CASGHRGGNTEAFF.

This sequence joins TRBV11-2 and TRBJ1-1; no reliable D call. Trimming took off 4 bases at V and 1 base at J, with 22 bases between the two ends. The CDR3 extends over 18 amino acids. Germline V gene data show CDR1 as SGHAT and CDR2 as FQNNGV. The CDR3 coding sequence is TGTGCCAGCAGCTCCCCACTCTGGGCAGGCCAAGGGAACACTGAAGCTTTCTTT. Its translation is CASSSPLWAGQGNTEAFF.

Sample share makes this clonotype medium-sized. The V and J genes are TRBV29-1 and TRBJ1-3; the D gene is possibly TRBD1 (5 bases). Per germline, CDR1 SQVTM and CDR2 ANQGSEA. The V end was cut by 3 bases, the J end by 3 bases, with 12 bases between. The CDR3 has 14 amino acids. Here the CDR3 reads CSVEGLEGGNTIYF. The CDR3 DNA follows: TGCAGCGTTGAGGGGCTAGAAGGTGGAAACACCATATATTTT.

This clonotype was counted between two and nine times. The chain couples TRBV27 to TRBJ2-7; D is possibly TRBD1 (6 bases). Deletions cut 5 bases from V and 6 bases from J, with 11 bases between. The germline V gene has CDR1 MNHEY and CDR2 SMNVEV (reference sequence). The CDR3 runs to 12 residues. As DNA, the CDR3 is TGTGCCAGCAGTAGGGGGAAATTCGAGCAGTACTTC. It is translated as CASSRGKFEQYF.

For this clonotype: It is likely a read error, because the conserved phenylalanine at the end of the CDR3 is missing. The J gene is TRBJ2-4, the V gene TRBV6-1, with 9 bases lining up with TRBD1. V gave up 8 bases and J gave up 8 bases; unmatched junction bases: 16. This CDR3 is 16 amino acids long. Germline CDR1 reads MNHNS; CDR2 reads SASEGT. The CDR3 sequence is CASGDTPGQGGDIQYY. The CDR3 region has the DNA TGTGCCAGCGGCGATACCCCGGGACAGGGTGGGGACATTCAGTACTAC.

This clonotype showed up just a few times. This chain uses TRBV10-3 with TRBJ2-5, with TRBD1 identical over 7 bases. CDR1 is ENHRY, CDR2 SYGVKD, per germline. This CDR3 comprises 14 residues. V lost 10 bases, J lost 2 bases, and 10 bases stayed unmatched. The DNA of the CDR3 is TGTGCCACCGTTTTGGGCAGGGGGCAAGAGACCCAGTACTTC. Translated: CATVLGRGQETQYF.

V gene TRBV18 combines with J gene TRBJ2-7; D perhaps matches TRBD2 (6 bases). This CDR3 is built from 12 residues. V lost 6 bases to trimming and J lost 6 bases, with 12 bases between them. The germline V gene encodes CDR1 KGHSH and CDR2 LQKENI. Here the CDR3 reads CASSLMEGEQYV. In nucleotides, the CDR3 is TGTGCCAGCTCCCTCATGGAGGGCGAGCAGTACGTC.

This clonotype has only a few counts. The rearrangement links TRBV6-1 to TRBJ1-4; TRBD1 matches 7 bases. This CDR3 spans 15 amino acids. CDR1 and CDR2 from the germline V gene are MNHNS and SASEGT. V lost 5 bases to trimming and J lost 2 bases; unmatched junction nucleotides: 5. The CDR3: CASSPPTGTNEKLFF. CDR3 nucleotide sequence: TGTGCCAGCAGTCCTCCGACAGGGACTAATGAAAAACTGTTTTTT.